Below, 27 T cell receptor beta chains from the same sample are listed, as sequenced in a study of T cell repertoires in cytomegalovirus infection. TCRdb re-analysed the reads in MiXCR, keeping a single row per CDR3 protein. The sample yields about 900,000 distinct CDR3 sequences, less than 40% seen once. Antigens of these TCRs are unknown. The material sequenced was cultured CD8+ T cells from PBMCs, taken from culture after CMV antigen stimulation. Source of these receptors: a human donor in good health (CMV status not recorded). Some clones in this sample may be carry-over from other donors' samples.

The rearrangement links TRBV20-1 to TRBJ1-2; D may be TRBD1 (5 bases). Germline V gene data show CDR1 as DFQATT and CDR2 as SNEGSKA (reference sequence). The germline V and J ends were trimmed by 6 bases and 8 bases, with 16 bases remaining between them. CDR3 length: 12 amino acids. CDR3 DNA: TGCAGTGCCATTCGAGGGGCCGGAGGCTACACCTTC. Protein product: CSAIRGAGGYTF.

There are a few counts of this clonotype. The chain uses TRBV12-3 or TRBV12-4 and TRBJ2-2; 7 nucleotides agree with TRBD1. The CDR3 loop spans 13 amino acids. For the CDR3, the DNA is TGTGCAGCGAGGGGGCGCGGCACCGGGGAGCTGTTTTTT. As protein: CAARGRGTGELFF.

This clonotype occurred a few times. The rearrangement links TRBV5-5 to TRBJ1-2; D is ambiguous. The CDR3 spans 17 residues. Germline V gene sequence: CDR1 SGHKS, CDR2 YYEKEE (reference sequence). V lost 0 bases and J 2 bases, leaving 17 bases between the germline ends. CDR3 sequence: CASSLGSVVTHNYGYTF. CDR3 bases: TGTGCCAGCAGCTTGGGTTCTGTTGTTACCCACAACTATGGCTACACCTTC.

V and J are TRBV20-1 and TRBJ2-2; 9 bases match TRBD1. The CDR3 runs to 15 residues. Trimming cost V 2 bases and J 6 bases; bases outside gene matches: 7. CDR1 is DFQATT and CDR2 is SNEGSKA in the germline V gene (reference sequence). The CDR3 bases are TGCAGTGCTAGACGCCGGGACAGGGCCCCCGGGGAGCTGTTTTTT. Residues: CSARRRDRAPGELFF.

This clonotype was seen only a few times. The V gene is TRBV10-3, the J gene TRBJ2-7, with 10 bases identical to TRBD1. The CDR3 totals 17 residues. After removal of 2 bases from V and 1 base from J, the junction contained 8 bases not matched to a gene. In germline, CDR1 is ENHRY, CDR2 SYGVKD. The CDR3 region is CAISEPPGQGVSYEQYV. For the CDR3, the DNA is TGTGCCATCAGTGAGCCTCCTGGACAGGGGGTATCCTACGAGCAGTACGTC.

To note about this clonotype: A junction end diverges from the germline sequence, so it may reflect a read error. The chain uses TRBV7-7 and TRBJ2-1; either TRBD1 or TRBD2 may fit D (6 bases each). The germline CDR1 and CDR2 sequences are SSHAT and FNYEAQ (reference sequence). CDR3 length: 15 residues. The CDR3 region is CASSLMGGPGNEQFF. CDR3 sequence (DNA): TGTGCTAGCAGCTTAATGGGGGGCCCAGGTAATGAGCAGTTCTTC.

This clonotype came up many times. This chain uses TRBV7-2 with TRBJ2-1; TRBD2 matches 12 bases. V was pared by 4 bases and J by 5 bases, with 12 bases of the junction left unmatched. The CDR3 length is 18 residues. Germline V gives CDR1 SGHTA, CDR2 FQGNSA. CDR3 nucleotide sequence: TGTGCCAGCAGCTCAATACTAGCGGGGGGTCTTCTCGACAATGAGCAGTTCTTC. It translates to CASSSILAGGLLDNEQFF.

About this clonotype itself: The junction and the germline gene differ at one end; a read error may be behind it. The J gene is TRBJ2-1, the V gene TRBV9, with D perhaps TRBD1 (6 bases). The CDR3 length is 8 residues. Germline V lookup: CDR1 SGDLS, CDR2 YYNGEE. This CDR3 reads CASSEGVF. DNA of the CDR3: TGTGCCAGCAGCGAGGGGGTCTTC.

This clonotype was seen once. The chain uses TRBV24-1 and TRBJ2-1; no reliable D call. CDR1 and CDR2 from the germline V gene are KGHDR and SFDVKD. The CDR3 consists of 13 residues. Trimming stripped 4 bases from V and 5 bases from J, with 8 bases between. The CDR3 reads CATSERYDNEQFF. Written as DNA, the CDR3 is TGTGCCACCAGTGAACGGTATGACAATGAGCAGTTCTTC.

This clonotype was detected only a few times. The CDR3 sequence: CASSPLRNFYEQYV. The CDR3 bases are TGTGCCAGCAGCCCCCTACGGAACTTTTACGAGCAGTACGTC. The rearrangement joins TRBV28 to TRBJ2-7; unclear D gene. Trimming shortened V by 6 bases and J by 4 bases, and 16 bases separated the two germline ends. CDR3 length equals 14 residues. Germline-derived CDR1 and CDR2 are MDHEN and SYDVKM.

The V and J genes are TRBV9 and TRBJ1-4; 7 bases fit TRBD1. Germline V gene sequence: CDR1 SGDLS, CDR2 YYNGEE. The CDR3 covers 14 residues. Trimming cost V 3 bases and J 4 bases; bases outside gene matches: 3. CDR3 DNA: TGTGCCAGCAGCGGCCGGGACAGTAATGAAAAACTGTTTTTT. Translation: CASSGRDSNEKLFF.

The chain is built from TRBV13 and TRBJ2-7; no firm D call. The CDR3 is made up of 11 amino acids. The germline CDR1 and CDR2 sequences are PRHDT and FYEKMQ (reference sequence). V was trimmed by 2 bases and J by 4 bases, leaving 3 bases between them. The CDR3 coding sequence is TGTGCCAGCAGCTTAAGGTACGAGCAGTACTTC. Translation gives CASSLRYEQYF.

This clonotype was counted a single time. One base away lies a much larger clone, so this may be a sequencing read error. CDR3 protein: CSAGTQGEF. DNA for the CDR3: TGCAGTGCTGGGACACAGGGAGAGTTC. This sequence joins TRBV20-1 and TRBJ2-1; a weak D match, TRBD1 (6 bases). The CDR3 runs to 9 residues. The germline V gene has CDR1 DFQATT and CDR2 SNEGSKA (reference sequence).

This clonotype was seen only a few times. The CDR3 nucleotides read TGTGCCAGCAGCCCGGGGACTAGCGGGTTCCAAGAGACCCAGTACTTC. Encoded protein: CASSPGTSGFQETQYF. The chain joins TRBV7-9 to TRBJ2-5, with TRBD2 matching 12 bases. With V trimmed by 5 bases and J by 1 base, 5 bases remained unmatched. This CDR3 has 16 amino acids. The germline V gene encodes CDR1 SEHNR and CDR2 FQNEAQ (reference sequence).

The chain joins TRBV19 to TRBJ1-1, with D hard to call. The germline V gene encodes CDR1 LNHDA and CDR2 SQIVND (reference sequence). This CDR3 comprises 15 residues. Trimming removed 3 bases from V and 1 base from J, with 12 bases in between. DNA for the CDR3: TGTGCCAGTAGTATGGCCCCCCGGGAGAACACTGAAGCTTTCTTT. Residues: CASSMAPRENTEAFF.

The chain couples TRBV11-3 to TRBJ2-1; D remains ambiguous. This CDR3 has 15 amino acids. V was pared by 1 base and J by 8 bases, with 15 bases between. CDR1 is SGHNT and CDR2 is YENEEA in the germline V gene. Here the CDR3 reads CASSLGSQPGHEQFF. CDR3 nucleotides: TGTGCCAGCAGCTTAGGAAGCCAGCCCGGGCATGAGCAGTTCTTC.

In this sample, this clonotype turned up many times. The V call is TRBV27, the J call TRBJ1-2; D gene unclear. The CDR3 covers 13 residues. With 3 bases removed from V and 4 bases from J, the gap between germline ends came to 9 bases. Germline assignment: CDR1 MNHEY and CDR2 SMNVEV (reference sequence). CDR3 loop: CASSFGPGYGYTF. DNA of the CDR3: TGTGCCAGCAGTTTTGGTCCTGGCTATGGCTACACCTTC.

Of note for this clonotype: Just one base apart from a much larger clone, this may be a read error. The chain employs TRBV7-8 and TRBJ1-6, with a possible D match to TRBD1 (5 bases). From germline, CDR1 is SGHVS and CDR2 FQNEAQ. The CDR3 sequence is 13 residues long. CDR3 in amino acids: CTSREGMGSPLHF. The CDR3 nucleotides are TGTACCAGCAGGGAAGGGATGGGTTCACCCCTCCACTTT.

This clonotype was picked up a small number of times. The chain couples TRBV6-5 to TRBJ1-2; 8 nucleotides align to TRBD1. This CDR3 is 18 amino acids long. Trimming took 1 base from V and 4 from J; bases not matched to a gene: 14. Germline lookup yields CDR1 MNHEY and CDR2 SVGAGI. Here the CDR3 DNA reads TGTGCCAGCAGTTACTTCCACTCAGGGGGCGAGGAGCGCTATGGCTACACCTTC. It is translated as CASSYFHSGGEERYGYTF.

The V and J genes are TRBV6-1 and TRBJ2-7, with a possible D match to TRBD1 (6 bases). The length of the CDR3 is 15 residues. The germline V and J ends were trimmed by 5 bases and 2 bases, with 16 bases remaining between them. Germline V gene lookup returns CDR1 MNHNS and CDR2 SASEGT. The CDR3, as DNA: TGTGCCAGCAGTCCCGACAGGAATTCAGCCTACGAGCAGTACGTC. Translating gives CASSPDRNSAYEQYV.

In the case of this clonotype: A much larger clone lies a single base off, so this may be a read error. The chain links TRBV7-2 to TRBJ2-3, with D tentatively TRBD1 or TRBD2 (5 bases each). Trimming cost V 7 bases and J 5 bases, with 19 bases left between them. The CDR3 loop spans 15 amino acids. Germline-derived CDR1 and CDR2 are SGHTA and FQGNSA. CDR3 coding DNA: TGTGCCAGCAAAACCGGGACCGGGGTCATAGATACGCAGTATTTT. Translating gives CASKTGTGVIDTQYF.

The rearrangement joins TRBV27 to TRBJ2-3; D is unclear. Germline CDR1 and CDR2: MNHEY and SMNVEV (reference sequence). Deletions cut 2 bases from V and 3 bases from J, with 12 bases between. The length of the CDR3 is 15 residues. In DNA, the CDR3 is TGTGCCAGCAGTTTAACGACCTGCCGAACAGATACGCAGTATTTT. It yields the protein CASSLTTCRTDTQYF.

This clonotype occurred a few times. The chain uses TRBV4-2 and TRBJ2-3; weak D call: TRBD2 (7 bases). CDR3 length: 21 amino acids. Trimming shortened V by 0 bases and J by 3 bases, and 28 bases separated the two germline ends. CDR1 LGHNA and CDR2 YNFKEQ come from the germline V gene. CDR3 coding DNA: TGTGCCAGCAGCCAAGACTTTCCCCTATCGGGACTAAAGAGGGGGACAGATACGCAGTATTTT. Translation: CASSQDFPLSGLKRGTDTQYF.

This clonotype appeared a few times. The rearrangement links TRBV12-5 to TRBJ1-1; D is unclear. V was clipped by 6 bases and J by 0 bases, with 14 bases between them. The length of the CDR3 is 15 residues. Germline loops: CDR1 LGHNT, CDR2 FRNRAP. The CDR3 bases are TGTGCTAGTGGCCCAGATTCCTCCATGAACACTGAAGCTTTCTTT. As protein: CASGPDSSMNTEAFF.

Only a few counts were recorded for this clonotype. The chain carries TRBV7-2 and TRBJ2-7; 13 bases agree with TRBD2. The germline V gene has CDR1 SGHTA and CDR2 FQGNSA. The CDR3 has 18 amino acids. After removal of 1 base from V and 2 bases from J, the junction contained 8 bases not matched to a gene. The CDR3 coding sequence is TGTGCCAGCAGCTTAGGGGGACTAGCGGGGACTCCCCCCTACGAGCAGTACTTC. Its protein product is CASSLGGLAGTPPYEQYF.

This clonotype was detected a few times. The J gene is TRBJ2-3, the V gene TRBV19; D is uncertain. In germline, CDR1 is LNHDA, CDR2 SQIVND (reference sequence). CDR3 length: 12 residues. The V end was cut by 4 bases, the J end by 2 bases, with 4 bases between. The CDR3 nucleotides are TGTGCCAGTAGTACCAACACAGATACGCAGTATTTT. It translates to CASSTNTDTQYF.

The chain joins TRBV11-2 to TRBJ2-7, with 7 bases that match TRBD2. The germline CDR1 and CDR2 sequences are SGHAT and FQNNGV. The CDR3 totals 14 residues. The ends lost 4 bases at V and 4 bases at J; junction bases unmatched: 7. The CDR3 DNA reads as TGTGCCAGCAGCTCCAGGGACTACCCTTACGAGCAGTACTTC. Amino acid sequence: CASSSRDYPYEQYF. Full variable domain (outside the CDR3, taken from reference TRBV11-2 and TRBJ2-7): EAGVAQSPRYKIIEKRQSVAFWCNPISGHATLYWYQQILGQGPKLLIQFQNNGVVDDSQLPKDRFSAERLKGVDSTLKIQPAKLEDSAVYLCASSSRDYPYEQYFGPGTRLTVT.